The next 24 T cell receptor beta chains were all read from a single sample in a study of cytomegalovirus exposure and HLA in healthy donors. PCR was performed using 60 Vbeta and 13 Jbeta primers. Measured with immunoSEQ multiplex PCR; TCRdb has only the in-frame clones, and not every one. Altogether around 190,000 clones are present, about 80% being singletons, with the ten largest covering 0.65% to 0.75%. Sequenced material: PBMCs. These receptors originate from a woman aged 40-49 years in good health and CMV-seronegative.

The genes are TRBV7-8 and TRBJ1-4, with 8 bases fitting TRBD1. The CDR3 has 14 residues. Per the germline V gene, CDR1 is SGHVS and CDR2 is FQNEAQ. V lost 5 bases to trimming and J lost 7 bases; unmatched junction nucleotides: 6. CDR3 in DNA: TGTGCCAGCAGCCCGGACAGGGTACCTGAAAAACTGTTTTTT. Its protein product is CASSPDRVPEKLFF. The whole variable domain, filled in from reference TRBV7-8 and TRBJ1-4, reads GAGVSQSPRYKVAKRGQDVALRCDPISGHVSLFWYQQALGQGPEFLTYFQNEAQLDKSGLPSDRFFAERPEGSVSTLKIQRTQQEDSAVYLCASSPDRVPEKLFFGSGTQLSVL.

DNA of the CDR3: TGTGCCAGCAGCTCCCCTAGCGGGGGCTCCTACAATGAGCAGTTCTTC. This codes for CASSSPSGGSYNEQFF. The chain employs TRBV11-3 and TRBJ2-1; 10 bases fit TRBD2. The V gene's germline CDR1 is SGHNT and CDR2 YENEEA. This CDR3 is built from 16 residues. Trimming removed 4 bases from V and 0 bases from J; junction bases left unmatched: 3.

J is TRBJ2-7 and V is TRBV28; the match to TRBD2 covers 9 bases. CDR3 length equals 15 residues. Per the germline V gene, CDR1 is MDHEN and CDR2 is SYDVKM. Germline trimming cut 2 bases from V and 5 bases from J; bases unmatched to any gene: 7. The CDR3 loop reads CASSLSLAGINEQYF. The CDR3 DNA sequence: TGTGCCAGCAGTTTAAGTCTAGCGGGAATCAACGAGCAGTACTTC.

This clone was picked up a small number of times. V gene TRBV6-6 combines with J gene TRBJ1-6, with unresolved D. Between the trimmed V and J ends, which lost 7 bases and 0 bases, there was a span of 10 bases. The CDR3 consists of 15 residues. In germline, CDR1 is MNHNY, CDR2 SVGAGI (reference sequence). The CDR3 protein is CASTAISSYNSPLHF. For the CDR3, the DNA is TGTGCCAGCACCGCAATTAGCTCCTATAATTCACCCCTCCACTTT.

The CDR3: CASRPGTGEAFF. CDR3 bases: TGTGCCAGCAGACCCGGGACAGGAGAAGCTTTCTTT. The chain has TRBV6-6 and TRBJ1-1, with 8 bases matching TRBD1. Germline trimming cut 6 bases from V and 8 bases from J; bases unmatched to any gene: 5. Germline assignment: CDR1 MNHNY and CDR2 SVGAGI (reference sequence). This CDR3 spans 12 amino acids.

The chain has TRBV7-6 and TRBJ2-7; TRBD1 aligns across 12 bases. The length of the CDR3 is 18 residues. Germline CDR1 and CDR2: SGHVS and FNYEAQ. The V and J ends lost 5 bases and 6 bases, in that order; junction bases with no gene match: 17. CDR3 in amino acids: CASSPRPGQGASLSEQYF. The CDR3, as DNA: TGTGCCAGCAGCCCGCGACCGGGACAGGGGGCGTCTTTAAGCGAGCAGTACTTC.

The sample holds a few counts of this clone. V is TRBV5-6 and J is TRBJ2-5; no clear D. Trimming shortened V by 7 bases and J by 2 bases, and 9 bases separated the two germline ends. The CDR3 spans 12 residues. The germline V gene has CDR1 SGHDT and CDR2 YYEEEE. The CDR3 loop is CASSTEQETQYF. The CDR3 DNA follows: TGTGCCAGCTCGACTGAACAAGAGACCCAGTACTTC.

This chain uses TRBV10-2 with TRBJ1-5; D is ambiguous. Trimming shortened V by 4 bases and J by 3 bases, and 7 bases separated the two germline ends. CDR3 length equals 13 residues. Germline V lookup: CDR1 WSHSY, CDR2 SAAADI. CDR3 coding DNA: TGCGCCAGCAGTGGGCAGATCAATCAGCCCCAGCATTTT. Its translation is CASSGQINQPQHF.

V and J are TRBV5-5 and TRBJ1-3, with D possibly TRBD1 on 6 matching bases. Trimming shortened V by 1 base and J by 4 bases, and 12 bases separated the two germline ends. CDR3 length: 15 amino acids. CDR1 SGHKS and CDR2 YYEKEE come from the germline V gene (reference sequence). The CDR3 spells CASSLTQGSGNTIYF. DNA of the CDR3: TGTGCCAGCAGCTTGACCCAGGGGTCAGGAAACACCATATATTTT.

A note on this clone: A read error may account for a junction end that differs from germline. This chain's CDR3 is CSSSQVKTGTGNTEAFF. The CDR3 DNA reads as TGTTCCAGCAGCCAAGTTAAGACCGGGACAGGGAACACTGAAGCTTTCTTT. The chain employs TRBV7-9 and TRBJ1-1, with 8 bases identical to TRBD1. The CDR3 has 17 amino acids. The germline CDR1 and CDR2 sequences are SEHNR and FQNEAQ (reference sequence).

The rearrangement links TRBV6-6 to TRBJ2-7; D perhaps matches TRBD2 (6 bases). The germline V gene has CDR1 MNHNY and CDR2 SVGAGI (reference sequence). The length of the CDR3 is 13 residues. The V end was cut by 5 bases, the J end by 3 bases, with 11 bases between. CDR3 protein: CASSRDGGYEQYF. The CDR3 coding sequence is TGTGCCAGCAGTCGTGACGGGGGCTACGAGCAGTACTTC.

The chain carries TRBV10-3 and TRBJ2-1; the match to TRBD2 covers 7 bases. With 0 bases clipped from V and 0 bases from J, the junction kept 2 bases outside the gene matches. This CDR3 comprises 16 residues. Germline CDR1 ENHRY, CDR2 SYGVKD. This CDR3 reads CAISESGGSSYNEQFF. CDR3 DNA sequence: TGTGCCATCAGTGAGTCCGGCGGGAGCTCCTACAATGAGCAGTTCTTC.

The rearrangement links TRBV6-5 to TRBJ2-7; 12 positions agree with TRBD2. The CDR3 is 13 amino acids. Per the germline V gene, CDR1 is MNHEY and CDR2 is SVGAGI. Unmatched junction bases numbered 4, after V lost 6 bases and J lost 7 bases. CDR3 nucleotide sequence: TGTGCCAGCAGCCTGGGACTAGCGGGTGAGCAGTACTTC. Translation gives CASSLGLAGEQYF.

The V call is TRBV6-1, the J call TRBJ2-7; 9 bases map to TRBD2. The ends lost 3 bases at V and 3 bases at J; junction bases unmatched: 6. Germline V gene lookup returns CDR1 MNHNS and CDR2 SASEGT. The CDR3 spans 15 residues. CDR3 coding DNA: TGTGCCAGCAGTGAGATGCGGGGGGGCCTCTACGAGCAGTACTTC. It translates to CASSEMRGGLYEQYF.

The V gene is TRBV6-4, the J gene TRBJ1-2; TRBD1 might be the D (5 bases). The CDR3 contains 15 residues. The germline gives CDR1 MRHNA, CDR2 SNTAGT. V was trimmed by 2 bases and J by 9 bases, leaving 19 bases between them. CDR3 amino acids: CASSDQSVAQGSYTF. CDR3 DNA: TGTGCCAGCAGTGACCAAAGTGTGGCCCAGGGAAGCTACACCTTC.

The chain joins TRBV21-1 to TRBJ1-6; TRBD1 reflects the table's D call only, with no check against the DNA. TRBV21-1 is marked as a pseudogene. This CDR3 spans 18 amino acids. CDR3 sequence: CASSIQDTSSSYNSPLHF. CDR3 bases: TGTGCCAGCAGCATACAGGACACCAGTAGCTCCTATAATTCACCCCTCCACTTT.

The chain recombines TRBV15 with TRBJ2-1, with D perhaps matching TRBD2 (5 bases). Germline V gene data show CDR1 as LNHNV and CDR2 as YYDKDF (reference sequence). The CDR3 is 14 amino acids. V lost 0 bases and J lost 9, with 12 bases in between. CDR3 residues: CATSRDLGGPEQFF. Here the CDR3 DNA reads TGTGCCACCAGCAGAGATCTAGGCGGGCCTGAGCAGTTCTTC.

The chain combines TRBV19 with TRBJ2-3; 13 bases are a match to TRBD2. Losses at the gene ends were 4 bases for V and 2 bases for J; bases not matched to a gene: 3. Germline CDR1 reads LNHDA; CDR2 reads SQIVND (reference sequence). The CDR3 totals 16 residues. CDR3 sequence: CASSRGLAGYTDTQYF. The CDR3 region has the DNA TGTGCCAGTAGTAGGGGACTAGCGGGGTACACAGATACGCAGTATTTT.

The chain uses TRBV10-1 and TRBJ2-1; 12 bases are shared with TRBD2. V was pared by 2 bases and J by 5 bases, with 10 bases of the junction left unmatched. Germline loops: CDR1 WNHNN, CDR2 SYGVQD (reference sequence). The CDR3 is 18 residues long. Here the CDR3 DNA reads TGCGCCAGCAGTGAGAGAAGGGCTAGCGGGAGGGAAAACAATGAGCAGTTCTTC. It is translated as CASSERRASGRENNEQFF.

The chain uses TRBV11-3 and TRBJ2-7; 7 bases are a match to TRBD2. Germline CDR1 is SGHNT and CDR2 is YENEEA. This CDR3 has 14 amino acids. Trimming took 7 bases from V and 7 from J; bases not matched to a gene: 13. The CDR3 bases are TGTGCCAGCATCCCCATTGGGGGAGGGCGAGAGCAGTACTTC. It codes for CASIPIGGGREQYF.

This chain links TRBV28 with TRBJ2-7; D perhaps matches TRBD2 (6 bases). Trimming left V 4 bases short and J 2 bases short, with 12 bases between. The CDR3 sequence is 14 residues long. The V gene's germline CDR1 is MDHEN and CDR2 SYDVKM. The CDR3 reads CASSSRGVTYEQYF. The CDR3 nucleotides are TGTGCCAGCAGTTCCCGCGGGGTGACCTACGAGCAGTACTTC.

J is TRBJ2-6 and V is TRBV25-1, with 8 bases matching TRBD2. This CDR3 is 17 amino acids long. CDR1 is MGHDK, CDR2 SYGVNS, per germline. The ends lost 4 bases at V and 1 base at J; junction bases unmatched: 6. The CDR3 protein is CASSAAGGRSGANVLTF. DNA of the CDR3: TGTGCCAGCAGTGCGGCGGGGGGAAGGTCTGGGGCCAACGTCCTGACTTTC.

V and J are TRBV19 and TRBJ2-1; 7 bases fit TRBD2. The CDR3 is 13 residues long. CDR1 and CDR2 from the germline V gene are LNHDA and SQIVND (reference sequence). With 2 bases clipped from V and 10 bases from J, the junction kept 5 bases outside the gene matches. CDR3: CASSIIREGEQFF. CDR3 in DNA: TGTGCCAGTAGTATAATAAGGGAGGGGGAGCAGTTCTTC.

The chain employs TRBV7-8 and TRBJ2-3; D gene uncertain. CDR1 is SGHVS and CDR2 is FQNEAQ in the germline V gene. The CDR3 runs to 16 residues. The V gene lost 1 base and the J gene lost 0 bases, with 11 bases spanning the gap. The CDR3 reads CASSLGVVRSTDTQYF. The CDR3 DNA reads TGTGCCAGCAGCTTAGGCGTTGTCAGGAGCACAGATACGCAGTATTTT.